The entry below describes one T cell receptor (beta chain). The germline V gene has CDR1 DFQATT and CDR2 SNEGSKA (reference sequence). The CDR3 consists of 18 residues. J lost 0 bases, V lost 6 bases, and 19 bases had no gene match. This entry is derived from a study of regulatory T cells in long-lasting Graves disease. Building of the TCR beta libraries involved iRepertoire HTBI primers and Arm-PCR of CDR3 regions. TCRdb fed the multiplex PCR reads into MiXCR, producing one record per CDR3 protein. The sample has about 470,000 distinct CDR3 sequences, approximately 15% seen once. Time point of the sample: newly diagnosed GD, antithyroid drugs for less than 3 months. The authors made the TCR library using RNA they extracted from PBMCs. This sample was also put to use in a study of T cells in Graves' hyperthyroidism and ophthalmopathy. That work states: Ophthalmopathy was separated from stable hyperthyroidism by a 13 V-J model.

This clonotype was sampled from a woman aged 25 to 39 with Graves disease. The chain joins TRBV20-1 to TRBJ2-7, with 8 bases identical to TRBD2. The specimen was peripheral blood mononuclear cells (PBMCs), collected at new diagnosis, from a patient treated with antithyroid drugs. CDR3 nucleotides: TGCAGTGCAACCCGGGACCTAAGGGTAGCGGGAAGCTCCTACGAGCAGTACTTC. As protein: CSATRDLRVAGSSYEQYF.